This TCR beta chain was documented in a study of identical twins. TCRdb reprocessed the 5' RACE reads with MiXCR, giving one entry per CDR3 protein. The table lists 350,000 or so distinct CDR3 sequences, about 10% of them singletons. The CDR3 has 15 residues. Per germline, CDR1 SQVTM and CDR2 ANQGSEA. The V and J ends lost 4 bases and 2 bases respectively, with 15 bases between them. The donor group consisted entirely of healthy Caucasians. V and J are TRBV29-1 and TRBJ2-4; D is ambiguous. The material sequenced was naive T cells sorted from blood. This TCR was sampled from a woman aged 45 to 65 in good health. The CDR3 nucleotides are TGCAGCGTTGTTGAGCGAAAACGTCCCAAAAACATTCAGTACTTC. Translated, it gives CSVVERKRPKNIQYF.